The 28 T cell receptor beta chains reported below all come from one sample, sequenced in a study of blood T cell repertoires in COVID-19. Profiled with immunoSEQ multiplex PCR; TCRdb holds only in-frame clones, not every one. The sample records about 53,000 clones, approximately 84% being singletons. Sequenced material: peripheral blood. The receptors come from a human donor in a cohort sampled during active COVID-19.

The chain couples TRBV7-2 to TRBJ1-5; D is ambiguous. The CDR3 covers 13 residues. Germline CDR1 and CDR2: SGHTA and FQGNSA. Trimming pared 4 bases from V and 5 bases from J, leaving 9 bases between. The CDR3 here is CASSYTQHQPQHF. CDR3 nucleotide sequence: TGTGCCAGCAGCTACACACAGCATCAGCCCCAGCATTTT.

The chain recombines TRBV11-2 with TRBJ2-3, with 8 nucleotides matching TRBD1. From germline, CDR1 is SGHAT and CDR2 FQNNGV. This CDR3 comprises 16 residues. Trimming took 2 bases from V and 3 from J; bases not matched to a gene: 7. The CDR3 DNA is TGTGCCAGCAGCTTACAGGGGGCGCTGGCTACAGATACGCAGTATTTT. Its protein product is CASSLQGALATDTQYF.

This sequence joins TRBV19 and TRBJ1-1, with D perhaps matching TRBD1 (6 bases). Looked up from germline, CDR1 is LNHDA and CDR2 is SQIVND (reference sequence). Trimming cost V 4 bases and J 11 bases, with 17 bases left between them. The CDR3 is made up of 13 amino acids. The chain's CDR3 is CASSTRSGGLAFF. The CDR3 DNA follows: TGTGCCAGTAGTACCCGTTCGGGGGGGCTGGCTTTCTTT.

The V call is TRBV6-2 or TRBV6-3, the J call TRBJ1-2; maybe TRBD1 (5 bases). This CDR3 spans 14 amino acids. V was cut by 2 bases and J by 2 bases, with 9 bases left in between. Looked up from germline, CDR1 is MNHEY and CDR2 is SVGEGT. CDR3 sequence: CASSYGDSNYGYTF. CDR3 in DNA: TGTGCCAGCAGTTACGGAGACAGCAACTATGGCTACACCTTC.

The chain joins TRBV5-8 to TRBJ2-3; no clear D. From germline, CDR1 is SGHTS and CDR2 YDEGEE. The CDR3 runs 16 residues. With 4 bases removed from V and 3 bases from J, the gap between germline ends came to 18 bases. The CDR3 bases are TGTGCCAGCAGCCTCCGGTTTGGTGTCGAAACAGATACGCAGTATTTT. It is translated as CASSLRFGVETDTQYF.

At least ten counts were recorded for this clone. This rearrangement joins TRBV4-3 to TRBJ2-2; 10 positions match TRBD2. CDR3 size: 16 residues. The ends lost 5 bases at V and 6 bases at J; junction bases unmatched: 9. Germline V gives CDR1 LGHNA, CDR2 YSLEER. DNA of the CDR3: TGCGCCAGCAGCGCCGTGGGGACTAGCGCGGCCGGGGAGCTGTTTTTT. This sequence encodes CASSAVGTSAAGELFF.

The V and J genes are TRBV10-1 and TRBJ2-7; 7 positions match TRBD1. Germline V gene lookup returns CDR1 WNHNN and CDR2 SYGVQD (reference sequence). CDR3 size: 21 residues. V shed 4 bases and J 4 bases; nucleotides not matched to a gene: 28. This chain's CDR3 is CASSGGTVLSSPTLSPYEQYF. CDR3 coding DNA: TGCGCCAGCAGTGGAGGGACAGTCCTTTCATCGCCAACCTTATCGCCTTACGAGCAGTACTTC.

The CDR3 DNA is TGCAGTGCTAGTGGCAGGGGAAGACAACTCATGTTAACTGAAGCTTTCTTT. Its protein is CSASGRGRQLMLTEAFF. V is TRBV20-1 and J is TRBJ1-1, with D possibly matching TRBD1 (6 bases). In germline, CDR1 is DFQATT, CDR2 SNEGSKA (reference sequence). This CDR3 spans 17 amino acids. V was clipped by 3 bases and J by 5 bases, with 25 bases between them.

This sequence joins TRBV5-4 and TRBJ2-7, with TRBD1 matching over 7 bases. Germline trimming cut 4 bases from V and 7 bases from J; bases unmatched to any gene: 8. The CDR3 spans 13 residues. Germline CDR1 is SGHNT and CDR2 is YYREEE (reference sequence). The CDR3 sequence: CASSRPGGREQYF. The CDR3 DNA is TGTGCCAGCAGCCGTCCAGGGGGAAGGGAGCAGTACTTC.

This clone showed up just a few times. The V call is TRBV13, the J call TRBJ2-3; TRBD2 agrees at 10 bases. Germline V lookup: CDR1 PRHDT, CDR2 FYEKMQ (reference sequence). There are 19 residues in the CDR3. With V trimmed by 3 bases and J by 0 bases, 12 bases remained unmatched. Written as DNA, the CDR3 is TGTGCCAGCAGCTTGAGCACTAGCGGGGAATGGGGTAGCACAGATACGCAGTATTTT. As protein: CASSLSTSGEWGSTDTQYF.

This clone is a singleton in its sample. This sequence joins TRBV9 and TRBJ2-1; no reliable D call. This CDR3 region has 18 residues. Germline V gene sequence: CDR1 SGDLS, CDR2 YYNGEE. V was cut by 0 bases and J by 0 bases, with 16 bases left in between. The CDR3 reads CASSVAGNPQSSYNEQFF. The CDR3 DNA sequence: TGTGCCAGCAGCGTAGCAGGCAACCCCCAAAGCTCCTACAATGAGCAGTTCTTC. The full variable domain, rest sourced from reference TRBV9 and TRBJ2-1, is DSGVTQTPKHLITATGQRVTLRCSPRSGDLSVYWYQQSLDQGLQFLIQYYNGEERAKGNILERFSAQQFPDLHSELNLSSLELGDSALYFCASSVAGNPQSSYNEQFFGPGTRLTVL.

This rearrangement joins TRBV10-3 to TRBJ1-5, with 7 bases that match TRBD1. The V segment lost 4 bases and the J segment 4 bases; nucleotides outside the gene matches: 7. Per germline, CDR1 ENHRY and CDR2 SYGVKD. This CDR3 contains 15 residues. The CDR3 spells CAISARGYGNQPQHF. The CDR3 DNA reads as TGTGCCATCAGTGCCAGGGGGTATGGAAATCAGCCCCAGCATTTT.

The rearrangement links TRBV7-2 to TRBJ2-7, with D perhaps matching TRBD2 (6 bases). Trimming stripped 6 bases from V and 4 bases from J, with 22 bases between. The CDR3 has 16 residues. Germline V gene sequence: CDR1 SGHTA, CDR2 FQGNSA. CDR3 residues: CASSSLRAGNMYEQYF. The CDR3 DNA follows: TGTGCCAGCAGTTCCCTTAGGGCGGGGAATATGTACGAGCAGTACTTC. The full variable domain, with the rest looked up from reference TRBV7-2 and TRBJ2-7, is GAGVSQSPSNKVTEKGKDVELRCDPISGHTALYWYRQSLGQGLEFLIYFQGNSAPDKSGLPSDRFSAERTGGSVSTLTIQRTQQEDSAVYLCASSSLRAGNMYEQYFGPGTRLTVT.

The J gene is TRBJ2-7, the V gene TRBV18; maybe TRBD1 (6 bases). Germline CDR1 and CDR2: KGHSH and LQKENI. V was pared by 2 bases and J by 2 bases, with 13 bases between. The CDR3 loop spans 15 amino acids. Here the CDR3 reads CASSPSQGKTYEQYF. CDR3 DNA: TGTGCCAGCTCACCATCACAGGGAAAAACCTACGAGCAGTACTTC.

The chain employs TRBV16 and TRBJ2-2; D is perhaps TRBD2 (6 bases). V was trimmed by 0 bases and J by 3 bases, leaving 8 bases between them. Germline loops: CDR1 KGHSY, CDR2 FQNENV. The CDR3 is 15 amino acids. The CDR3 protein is CASSQSSGDTGELFF. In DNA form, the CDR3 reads TGTGCCAGCAGCCAATCTTCGGGGGACACCGGGGAGCTGTTTTTT.

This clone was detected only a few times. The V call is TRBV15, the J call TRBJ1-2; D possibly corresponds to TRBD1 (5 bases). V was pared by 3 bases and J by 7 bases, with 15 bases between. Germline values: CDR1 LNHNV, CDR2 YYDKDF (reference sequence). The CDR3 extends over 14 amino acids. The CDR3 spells CATSRSQGNSGYTF. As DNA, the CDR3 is TGTGCCACCAGCAGGTCCCAGGGCAATAGTGGCTACACCTTC.

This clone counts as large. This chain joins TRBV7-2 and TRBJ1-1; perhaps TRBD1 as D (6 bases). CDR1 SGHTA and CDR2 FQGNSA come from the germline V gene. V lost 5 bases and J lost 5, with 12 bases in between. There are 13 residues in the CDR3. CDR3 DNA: TGTGCCAGCAGCCCGACAGGATCTACTGAAGCTTTCTTT. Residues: CASSPTGSTEAFF.

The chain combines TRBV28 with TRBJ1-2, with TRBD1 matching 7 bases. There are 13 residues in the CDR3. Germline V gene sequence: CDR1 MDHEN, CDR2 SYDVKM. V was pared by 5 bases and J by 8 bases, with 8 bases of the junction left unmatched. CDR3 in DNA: TGTGCCAGCAGTCTGCCGGGACAGCGGGGCTACACCTTC. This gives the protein CASSLPGQRGYTF.

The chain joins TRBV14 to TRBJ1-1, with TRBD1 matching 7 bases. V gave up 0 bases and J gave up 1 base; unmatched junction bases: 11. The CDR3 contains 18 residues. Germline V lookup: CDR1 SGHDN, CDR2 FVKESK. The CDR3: CASSQDRQGRGKNTEAFF. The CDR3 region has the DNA TGTGCCAGCAGCCAAGATAGACAGGGAAGGGGCAAGAACACTGAAGCTTTCTTT.

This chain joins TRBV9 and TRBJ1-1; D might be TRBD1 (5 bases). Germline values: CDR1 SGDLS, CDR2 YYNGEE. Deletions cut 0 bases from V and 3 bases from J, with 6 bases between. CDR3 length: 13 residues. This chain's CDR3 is CASSVAGDTEAFF. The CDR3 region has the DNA TGTGCCAGCAGCGTAGCGGGGGACACTGAAGCTTTCTTT. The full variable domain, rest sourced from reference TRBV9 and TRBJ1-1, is DSGVTQTPKHLITATGQRVTLRCSPRSGDLSVYWYQQSLDQGLQFLIQYYNGEERAKGNILERFSAQQFPDLHSELNLSSLELGDSALYFCASSVAGDTEAFFGQGTRLTVV.

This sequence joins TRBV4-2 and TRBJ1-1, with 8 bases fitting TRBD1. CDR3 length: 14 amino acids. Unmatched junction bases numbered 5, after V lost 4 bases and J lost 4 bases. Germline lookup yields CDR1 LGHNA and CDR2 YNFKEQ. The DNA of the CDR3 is TGTGCCAGCAGCCGGGGACAGGAGGCCACTGAAGCTTTCTTT. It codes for CASSRGQEATEAFF.

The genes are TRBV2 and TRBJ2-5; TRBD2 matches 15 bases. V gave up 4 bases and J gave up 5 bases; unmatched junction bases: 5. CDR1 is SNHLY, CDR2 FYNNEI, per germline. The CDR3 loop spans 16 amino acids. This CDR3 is CASSGGLAGGRETQYF. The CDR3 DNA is TGTGCCAGCAGTGGGGGACTAGCGGGAGGAAGGGAGACCCAGTACTTC.

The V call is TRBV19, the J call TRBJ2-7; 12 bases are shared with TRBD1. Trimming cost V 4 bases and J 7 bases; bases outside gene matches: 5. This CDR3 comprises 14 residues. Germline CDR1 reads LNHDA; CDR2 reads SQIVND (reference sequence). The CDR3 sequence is CASSKGQGAREQYF. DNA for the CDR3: TGTGCCAGTAGTAAGGGACAGGGGGCAAGGGAGCAGTACTTC.

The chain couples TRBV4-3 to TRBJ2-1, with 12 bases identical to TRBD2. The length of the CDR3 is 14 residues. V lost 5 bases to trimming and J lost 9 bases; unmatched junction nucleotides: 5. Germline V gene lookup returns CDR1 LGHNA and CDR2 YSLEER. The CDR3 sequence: CASSAGTSGFEQFF. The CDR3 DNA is TGCGCCAGCAGCGCCGGGACTAGCGGGTTTGAGCAGTTCTTC.

Here the CDR3 DNA reads TGTGCCAGAGTGGGACAGAACACTGAAGCTTTCTTT. It translates to CARVGQNTEAFF. This chain uses TRBV7-5 with TRBJ1-1; the table's D call, TRBD1, was not checked against the DNA. TRBV7-5 constitutes a pseudogene. This CDR3 has 12 amino acids.

The CDR3 region has the DNA TGCAGCGTGGTAATTGACAGGAGGCACTCCTACGAGCAGTACTTC. This sequence encodes CSVVIDRRHSYEQYF. The chain employs TRBV29-1 and TRBJ2-7; D is possibly TRBD1 (6 bases). Germline CDR1 reads SQVTM; CDR2 reads ANQGSEA. V gave up 6 bases and J gave up 0 bases, with 18 bases separating them. The CDR3 is 15 residues long.

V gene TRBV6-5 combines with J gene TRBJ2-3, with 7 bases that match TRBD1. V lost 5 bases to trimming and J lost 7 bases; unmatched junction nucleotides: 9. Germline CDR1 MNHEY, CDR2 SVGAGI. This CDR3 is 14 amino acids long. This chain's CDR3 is CASSTTGADYTQYF. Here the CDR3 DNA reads TGTGCCAGCAGTACTACAGGGGCGGACTATACGCAGTATTTT.

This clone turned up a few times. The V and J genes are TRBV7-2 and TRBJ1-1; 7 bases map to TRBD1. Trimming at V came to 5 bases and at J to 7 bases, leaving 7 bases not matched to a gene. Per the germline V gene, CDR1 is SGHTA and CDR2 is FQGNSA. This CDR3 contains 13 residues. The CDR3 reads CASSTDRVGEAFF. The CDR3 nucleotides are TGTGCCAGCAGCACCGACAGGGTGGGTGAAGCTTTCTTT.